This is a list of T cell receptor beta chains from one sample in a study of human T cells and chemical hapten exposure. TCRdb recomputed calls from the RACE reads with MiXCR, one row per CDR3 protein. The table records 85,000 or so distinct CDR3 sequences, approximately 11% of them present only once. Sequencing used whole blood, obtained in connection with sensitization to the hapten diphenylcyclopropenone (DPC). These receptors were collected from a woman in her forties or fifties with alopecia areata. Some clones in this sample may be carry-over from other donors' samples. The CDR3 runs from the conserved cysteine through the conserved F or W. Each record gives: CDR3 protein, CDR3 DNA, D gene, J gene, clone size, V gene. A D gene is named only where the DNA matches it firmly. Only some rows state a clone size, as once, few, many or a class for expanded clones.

CDR3 protein: CASTTSGQGKGEAFF
CDR3 DNA: TGTGCCAGCACCACCTCCGGACAGGGAAAGGGTGAAGCTTTCTTT
D gene: TRBD1
J gene: TRBJ1-1
clone size: many
V gene: TRBV6-6

CDR3 protein: CASRPGTSGIGELFF
CDR3 DNA: TGTGCCAGCCGGCCCGGGACTAGCGGGATCGGGGAGCTGTTTTTT
D gene: TRBD2
J gene: TRBJ2-2
clone size: many
V gene: TRBV6-4

CDR3 protein: CASIGQDRNEQFF
CDR3 DNA: TGTGCCAGTATTGGACAGGATCGGAATGAGCAGTTCTTC
D gene: TRBD1
J gene: TRBJ2-1
clone size: few
V gene: TRBV19

CDR3 protein: CASLAGGPIDTQYF
CDR3 DNA: TGTGCCAGCCTAGCGGGAGGGCCGATAGATACGCAGTATTTT
D gene: TRBD2
J gene: TRBJ2-3
clone size: many
V gene: TRBV28

CDR3 protein: CASRDGFQSSGNTIYF
CDR3 DNA: TGTGCCAGCCGGGACGGATTTCAAAGCTCTGGAAACACCATATATTTT
D gene: NA
J gene: TRBJ1-3
clone size: NA
V gene: TRBV27

CDR3 protein: CASSSQLGPTSGANVLTF
CDR3 DNA: TGTGCCAGCAGTTCCCAGTTGGGACCGACCTCTGGGGCCAACGTCCTGACTTTC
D gene: NA
J gene: TRBJ2-6
clone size: few
V gene: TRBV28

CDR3 protein: CAWNPWGWAFF
CDR3 DNA: TGTGCCTGGAACCCATGGGGGTGGGCTTTCTTT
D gene: NA
J gene: TRBJ1-1
clone size: few
V gene: TRBV30

CDR3 protein: CASGLQGSPADTQYF
CDR3 DNA: TGTGCTAGTGGTTTGCAGGGTTCCCCCGCAGATACGCAGTATTTT
D gene: NA
J gene: TRBJ2-3
clone size: NA
V gene: TRBV12-5

CDR3 protein: CASTGTGGVSPLHF
CDR3 DNA: TGTGCCAGCACTGGGACAGGGGGTGTTTCACCCCTCCACTTT
D gene: TRBD1
J gene: TRBJ1-6
clone size: many
V gene: TRBV6-1

CDR3 protein: CASSLEGRRGETQYF
CDR3 DNA: TGTGCCAGCAGCTTAGAAGGACGGAGAGGAGAGACCCAGTACTTC
D gene: NA
J gene: TRBJ2-5
clone size: many
V gene: TRBV7-9

CDR3 protein: CSVRGSRNTEAFF
CDR3 DNA: TGCAGCGTTAGGGGCTCGAGGAACACTGAAGCTTTCTTT
D gene: NA
J gene: TRBJ1-1
clone size: once
V gene: TRBV29-1

CDR3 protein: CASSLALSGASYEQYF
CDR3 DNA: TGTGCCAGCAGCTTAGCGCTTAGCGGAGCCTCCTACGAGCAGTACTTC
D gene: NA
J gene: TRBJ2-7
clone size: NA
V gene: TRBV7-2

CDR3 protein: CASSSGPAGDTQYF
CDR3 DNA: TGTGCCAGCTCTTCCGGACCAGCAGGAGATACGCAGTATTTT
D gene: NA
J gene: TRBJ2-3
clone size: NA
V gene: TRBV18

CDR3 protein: CVSSSDSYGYTF
CDR3 DNA: TGTGTCAGCAGCTCGGACTCCTATGGCTACACCTTC
D gene: NA
J gene: TRBJ1-2
clone size: once
V gene: TRBV7-2

CDR3 protein: CAWSVLIGNSPLHF
CDR3 DNA: TGTGCCTGGAGTGTACTAATAGGGAATTCACCCCTCCACTTT
D gene: NA
J gene: TRBJ1-6
clone size: many
V gene: TRBV30

CDR3 protein: CASSLWDRDDNQPQHF
CDR3 DNA: TGTGCCAGCAGCTTGTGGGACAGAGATGACAATCAGCCCCAGCATTTT
D gene: TRBD1
J gene: TRBJ1-5
clone size: few
V gene: TRBV5-6

CDR3 protein: CSVGQGLEGYTF
CDR3 DNA: TGCAGCGTTGGACAGGGCTTAGAGGGCTACACCTTC
D gene: TRBD1
J gene: TRBJ1-2
clone size: NA
V gene: TRBV29-1

CDR3 protein: CASSPSLGSTDTQYF
CDR3 DNA: TGTGCCAGCAGCCCCTCTCTGGGGAGCACAGATACGCAGTATTTT
D gene: NA
J gene: TRBJ2-3
clone size: many
V gene: TRBV3-1

CDR3 protein: CSVEDREGTDTQYF
CDR3 DNA: TGCAGCGTTGAAGACAGGGAAGGCACAGATACGCAGTATTTT
D gene: NA
J gene: TRBJ2-3
clone size: many
V gene: TRBV29-1

CDR3 protein: CASSFYSGSYEQYF
CDR3 DNA: TGTGCCAGCAGTTTTTATTCCGGAAGCTACGAGCAGTACTTC
D gene: NA
J gene: TRBJ2-7
clone size: NA
V gene: TRBV28

CDR3 protein: CSARDSLPNSPLHF
CDR3 DNA: TGCAGTGCGAGGGACAGCCTACCAAATTCACCCCTCCACTTT
D gene: TRBD1
J gene: TRBJ1-6
clone size: NA
V gene: TRBV20-1

CDR3 protein: CASSQDTDNTQYF
CDR3 DNA: TGTGCCAGCAGCCAAGACACAGATAATACGCAGTATTTT
D gene: NA
J gene: TRBJ2-3
clone size: many
V gene: TRBV4-2

CDR3 protein: CASSLVRDHNEQFF
CDR3 DNA: TGTGCCAGCAGCTTAGTTCGGGATCACAATGAGCAGTTCTTC
D gene: NA
J gene: TRBJ2-1
clone size: few
V gene: TRBV7-2

CDR3 protein: CAIRDGGGAYEQYF
CDR3 DNA: TGTGCCATCAGGGACGGAGGGGGGGCCTACGAGCAGTACTTC
D gene: NA
J gene: TRBJ2-7
clone size: NA
V gene: TRBV10-3

CDR3 protein: CAWIKGRTDTQYF
CDR3 DNA: TGTGCCTGGATCAAGGGACGCACAGATACGCAGTATTTT
D gene: NA
J gene: TRBJ2-3
clone size: few
V gene: TRBV30

CDR3 protein: CASSRGGTSNTEAFF
CDR3 DNA: TGTGCCAGCAGCAGAGGAGGGACGTCGAACACTGAAGCTTTCTTT
D gene: NA
J gene: TRBJ1-1
clone size: many
V gene: TRBV9

CDR3 protein: CSGKGGAAWETQYF
CDR3 DNA: TGCAGCGGGAAAGGGGGTGCGGCTTGGGAGACCCAGTACTTC
D gene: NA
J gene: TRBJ2-5
clone size: many
V gene: TRBV29-1

CDR3 protein: CSVRKGQGVSWDTQYF
CDR3 DNA: TGCAGCGTACGCAAGGGACAGGGGGTTTCATGGGATACGCAGTATTTT
D gene: TRBD1
J gene: TRBJ2-3
clone size: few
V gene: TRBV29-1

CDR3 protein: CASSPLAGAIYETQYF
CDR3 DNA: TGTGCCAGCTCACCACTAGCGGGAGCTATATATGAGACCCAGTACTTC
D gene: TRBD2
J gene: TRBJ2-5
clone size: many
V gene: TRBV18

CDR3 protein: CASSSNGLLNTGELFF
CDR3 DNA: TGCGCCAGCAGCTCCAACGGGTTACTGAACACCGGGGAGCTGTTTTTT
D gene: NA
J gene: TRBJ2-2
clone size: NA
V gene: TRBV5-1

CDR3 protein: CSASGGRSYNEQFF
CDR3 DNA: TGCAGTGCTAGTGGGGGGCGAAGCTACAATGAGCAGTTCTTC
D gene: NA
J gene: TRBJ2-1
clone size: many
V gene: TRBV20-1

CDR3 protein: CASSQDPVSSSYEQYF
CDR3 DNA: TGTGCCAGCAGCCAAGATCCGGTATCAAGCTCCTACGAGCAGTACTTC
D gene: NA
J gene: TRBJ2-7
clone size: NA
V gene: TRBV4-2

CDR3 protein: CASSLTARNTQYF
CDR3 DNA: TGTGCCAGCAGCCTCACCGCGCGAAACACGCAGTATTTT
D gene: NA
J gene: TRBJ2-3
clone size: many
V gene: TRBV7-8

CDR3 protein: CASRSGGTEAFF
CDR3 DNA: TGTGCCAGCAGGTCAGGGGGTACTGAAGCTTTCTTT
D gene: TRBD1
J gene: TRBJ1-1
clone size: many
V gene: TRBV6-2/TRBV6-3

CDR3 protein: CASTMGGQPTDTQYF
CDR3 DNA: TGTGCCAGCACCATGGGGGGACAGCCAACAGATACGCAGTATTTT
D gene: NA
J gene: TRBJ2-3
clone size: few
V gene: TRBV2

CDR3 protein: CASSSTGTSGTQYF
CDR3 DNA: TGTGCCAGCAGTTCAACCGGGACTAGCGGGACGCAGTATTTT
D gene: TRBD2
J gene: TRBJ2-3
clone size: many
V gene: TRBV27

CDR3 protein: CASSESGSEHNEQFF
CDR3 DNA: TGCGCCAGCAGTGAGTCGGGTAGCGAACACAATGAGCAGTTCTTC
D gene: NA
J gene: TRBJ2-1
clone size: few
V gene: TRBV10-2

CDR3 protein: CASSSRPQIPITDTQYF
CDR3 DNA: TGTGCCAGCAGCTCCCGCCCACAGATCCCAATCACAGATACGCAGTATTTT
D gene: NA
J gene: TRBJ2-3
clone size: NA
V gene: TRBV7-2

CDR3 protein: CASSLRSNQPQHF
CDR3 DNA: TGTGCCAGCAGCCTACGCAGCAATCAGCCCCAGCATTTT
D gene: NA
J gene: TRBJ1-5
clone size: few
V gene: TRBV27

CDR3 protein: CASTSGGAHQKEQYF
CDR3 DNA: TGTGCCAGCACCTCAGGAGGGGCACATCAGAAGGAGCAGTACTTC
D gene: NA
J gene: TRBJ2-7
clone size: many
V gene: TRBV28

CDR3 protein: CASSRTGKNSPLHF
CDR3 DNA: TGTGCCAGCAGCCGGACAGGAAAAAATTCACCCCTCCACTTT
D gene: TRBD1
J gene: TRBJ1-6
clone size: NA
V gene: TRBV6-5

CDR3 protein: CASSPPRQGGSDTQYF
CDR3 DNA: TGTGCCAGCTCACCGCCTCGACAGGGCGGTTCAGATACGCAGTATTTT
D gene: TRBD1
J gene: TRBJ2-3
clone size: many
V gene: TRBV18

CDR3 protein: CSARSPAGGNTGELFF
CDR3 DNA: TGCAGTGCTAGATCACCCGCCGGGGGAAACACCGGGGAGCTGTTTTTT
D gene: NA
J gene: TRBJ2-2
clone size: many
V gene: TRBV20-1

CDR3 protein: CASSPGTGASLNTEAFF
CDR3 DNA: TGTGCCAGCAGCCCGGGGACAGGGGCCTCCTTGAACACTGAAGCTTTCTTT
D gene: TRBD1
J gene: TRBJ1-1
clone size: NA
V gene: TRBV7-9

CDR3 protein: CASSTTNRGTEAFF
CDR3 DNA: TGTGCCAGCAGCACTACGAACAGGGGAACTGAAGCTTTCTTT
D gene: TRBD1
J gene: TRBJ1-1
clone size: few
V gene: TRBV7-6

CDR3 protein: CASSFSGVGEKLFF
CDR3 DNA: TGTGCCAGCAGCTTTTCAGGGGTTGGCGAAAAACTGTTTTTT
D gene: NA
J gene: TRBJ1-4
clone size: few
V gene: TRBV7-9

CDR3 protein: CASSLEGTYTEAFF
CDR3 DNA: TGTGCCAGCAGCTTAGAGGGGACTTACACTGAAGCTTTCTTT
D gene: NA
J gene: TRBJ1-1
clone size: many
V gene: TRBV7-9

CDR3 protein: CASRRGGNSNQPQHF
CDR3 DNA: TGTGCCAGTAGGCGAGGGGGAAACAGCAATCAGCCCCAGCATTTT
D gene: NA
J gene: TRBJ1-5
clone size: NA
V gene: TRBV19

CDR3 protein: CASSQDLAGGVSSYNEQFF
CDR3 DNA: TGCGCCAGCAGCCAAGATTTAGCGGGGGGTGTGAGCTCCTACAATGAGCAGTTCTTC
D gene: TRBD2
J gene: TRBJ2-1
clone size: NA
V gene: TRBV4-3

CDR3 protein: CASSLLFGGPGELFF
CDR3 DNA: TGTGCCAGCAGCTTACTTTTTGGCGGGCCCGGGGAGCTGTTTTTT
D gene: NA
J gene: TRBJ2-2
clone size: NA
V gene: TRBV7-9

CDR3 protein: CASRPQGLGAFF
CDR3 DNA: TGTGCCAGCAGGCCTCAGGGGCTCGGAGCTTTCTTT
D gene: NA
J gene: TRBJ1-1
clone size: few
V gene: TRBV28